Sequencing of this T cell receptor beta chain was carried out in a study of OX40 agonist ivuxolimab in advanced cancers. Study background: The dose-escalation cohort had hepatocellular carcinoma, melanoma, renal cell or head and neck cancer. The study, taken as a whole, reports: It was also the case that some nonresponders had low normalized T-cell clonal expansion. On average, CD8+ T cells had more expanded clones than CD4+.

The method was immunoSEQ multiplex PCR; TCRdb's version includes in-frame clones alone and lacks a portion of them. The sample includes about 65,000 clones, around 86% seen only once; the top ten take approximately 0.4%. A note on this clone: Its specificity is unknown.

Germline V gives CDR1 SGHTS, CDR2 YDEGEE. Trimming took off 4 bases at V and 4 bases at J, with 17 bases between the two ends. The length of the CDR3 is 15 residues. The V gene is TRBV5-8, the J gene TRBJ1-1; tentatively, D is TRBD1 (5 bases). This TCR came from an adult with an advanced solid tumor such as melanoma, head and neck, liver or kidney cancer. The sample consisted of CD4+ or CD8+ T cells sorted from blood, taken in a trial of the OX40 agonist ivuxolimab. CDR3 sequence reads: CASSRLPGRGTEAFF. The DNA for the CDR3 is TGTGCCAGCAGCCGTCTACCGGGACGGGGCACTGAAGCTTTCTTT.